This T cell receptor beta chain was recorded in a study of T cell changes during pregnancy in multiple sclerosis. The CDR3 is 13 amino acids. V trimming: 8 bases; J trimming: 4 bases; junction bases outside the gene matches: 6. Per the germline V gene, CDR1 is MNHEY and CDR2 is SMNVEV (reference sequence). Sequencing was performed with immunoSEQ multiplex PCR; in TCRdb, only in-frame clones are kept and a portion is missing. The data show roughly 61,000 clones, with 94% seen just once and under 3% held by the top ten. In regard to this clone: This sample includes further DNA sequences coding for the same CDR3.

The V call is TRBV27, the J call TRBJ2-7; 9 bases are shared with TRBD2. The material was CD8+ T cells from peripheral blood mononuclear cells, obtained after pregnancy. This clonotype was sampled from a female donor with multiple sclerosis, enrolled in a pregnancy study. DNA of the CDR3: TGTGCCAGCTCTAGCGGGGTAGCTTACGAGCAGTACTTC. This encodes CASSSGVAYEQYF.